Listed below are T cell receptor beta chains from one sample, sequenced in a study of blood T cell repertoires in COVID-19. Method: immunoSEQ multiplex PCR; TCRdb's copy keeps in-frame clones and lacks some. The sample lists approximately 330,000 clones, nearly 90% occurring once. Material for sequencing was peripheral blood. Source of these receptors: a woman aged 40 to 50 with COVID-19, enrolled during active disease. CDR3s include the opening cysteine and the closing phenylalanine or tryptophan. Fields, in order: D gene, J gene, V gene, clone size, CDR3 protein, CDR3 DNA. A D gene is named only where the DNA matches it firmly. Only some rows state a clone size, as once, few, many or a class for expanded clones.

TRBD2 | TRBJ2-7 | TRBV28 | NA | CASSSLAGGIYYEQYF | TGTGCCAGCAGTTCTCTAGCGGGGGGGATCTACTACGAGCAGTACTTC
NA | TRBJ1-1 | TRBV6-6 | NA | CASSYLERSSEAFF | TGTGCCAGCAGTTACTTAGAACGGTCCTCGGAGGCTTTCTTT
TRBD2 | TRBJ2-1 | TRBV28 | NA | CASSLGGSSYNEQFF | TGTGCCAGCAGTTTGGGGGGGAGCTCCTACAATGAGCAGTTCTTC
TRBD2 | TRBJ2-2 | TRBV3-1/TRBV3-2 | NA | CASSQDLGGRNTGELFF | TGTGCCAGCAGCCAAGATCTTGGCGGGAGGAACACCGGGGAGCTGTTTTTT
NA | TRBJ1-2 | TRBV5-1 | NA | CASSLESVNYGYTF | TGCGCCAGCAGCTTGGAGTCGGTAAACTATGGCTACACCTTC
NA | TRBJ2-7 | TRBV3-1/TRBV3-2 | NA | CASSRGQSSYEQYF | TGTGCCAGCAGCCGCGGACAGAGCTCCTACGAGCAGTACTTC
TRBD1 | TRBJ2-7 | TRBV20-1 | NA | CSASPDRGREQYF | TGCAGTGCTAGTCCTGACAGGGGACGCGAGCAGTACTTC
NA | TRBJ1-2 | TRBV3-1/TRBV3-2 | NA | CASSQRGLNDYGYTF | TGTGCCAGCAGCCAAAGAGGGCTAAATGACTATGGCTACACCTTC
NA | TRBJ2-7 | TRBV28 | NA | CASSSWGSGSNEQYF | TGTGCCAGCAGCTCATGGGGAAGCGGGTCAAACGAGCAGTACTTC
NA | TRBJ1-2 | TRBV7-9 | NA | CASSLIGVDGYTF | TGTGCCAGCAGCTTAATCGGGGTAGATGGCTACACCTTC
NA | TRBJ2-3 | TRBV13 | NA | CASSPTGRGGTTDTQYF | TGTGCCAGCAGCCCCACCGGCCGTGGGGGGACCACAGATACGCAGTATTTT
NA | TRBJ1-2 | TRBV29-1 | NA | CSVEELRGGRGGYTF | TGCAGCGTTGAAGAGCTCCGAGGAGGGCGCGGTGGCTACACCTTC
TRBD2 | TRBJ2-3 | TRBV5-5 | NA | CASSLVAGGADTQYF | TGTGCCAGCAGCTTGGTCGCGGGAGGGGCAGATACGCAGTATTTT
TRBD2 | TRBJ2-3 | TRBV7-2 | NA | CASSPISSGGIDTQYF | TGTGCCAGCAGTCCCATAAGTAGCGGGGGTATAGATACGCAGTATTTT
TRBD2 | TRBJ2-1 | TRBV2 | NA | CASGLAGYNEQFF | TGTGCCAGCGGACTAGCGGGTTACAATGAGCAGTTCTTC
TRBD1 | TRBJ2-2 | TRBV18 | NA | CASSPRTGTPPNTGELFF | TGTGCCAGCTCACCACGGACAGGCACCCCTCCGAACACCGGGGAGCTGTTTTTT
TRBD1 | TRBJ2-7 | TRBV5-6 | NA | CASRRQGTAYEQYF | TGTGCCAGCAGGAGACAGGGGACCGCCTACGAGCAGTACTTC
TRBD2 | TRBJ2-2 | TRBV5-1 | NA | CASSREGLAGTGELFF | TGCGCCAGCAGTCGGGAGGGACTAGCGGGGACCGGGGAGCTGTTTTTT
NA | TRBJ1-3 | TRBV27 | NA | CASSRRGGTGNTIYF | TGTGCCAGCAGCCGAAGAGGGGGTACTGGAAACACCATATATTTT
NA | TRBJ2-7 | TRBV7-2 | NA | CASSLAPVLEQYF | TGTGCCAGCAGCTTAGCTCCAGTCCTCGAGCAGTACTTC
NA | TRBJ2-2 | TRBV5-1 | NA | CASSSQGPNTGELFF | TGCGCCAGCAGCTCACAGGGCCCGAACACCGGGGAGCTGTTTTTT
NA | TRBJ2-2 | TRBV5-4 | NA | CASTTLGDTGELFF | TGTGCCAGCACCACCCTGGGAGACACCGGGGAGCTGTTTTTT
TRBD2 | TRBJ2-3 | TRBV5-1 | once | CASSFRSSGGATDTQYF | TGCGCCAGCAGCTTCAGATCTAGCGGGGGGGCCACAGATACGCAGTATTTT
TRBD1 | TRBJ2-5 | TRBV9 | NA | CASSLQGAKETQYF | TGTGCCAGCAGCTTACAGGGGGCTAAGGAGACCCAGTACTTC
NA | TRBJ2-7 | TRBV5-6 | NA | CASSLQGQPYEQYF | TGTGCCAGCAGCTTGCAAGGACAACCCTACGAGCAGTACTTC
NA | TRBJ1-5 | TRBV30 | NA | CAWSTGQHNQPQHF | TGTGCCTGGAGTACCGGACAGCACAATCAGCCCCAGCATTTT
TRBD1 | TRBJ1-6 | TRBV6-4 | NA | CASSPDRGDLPLHF | TGTGCCAGCAGTCCCGACAGGGGGGATTTACCCCTCCACTTT
TRBD1 | TRBJ2-7 | TRBV27 | NA | CASSIQGQRPYEQYF | TGTGCCAGCAGTATACAGGGACAGAGACCTTACGAGCAGTACTTC
TRBD1 | TRBJ2-2 | TRBV6-4 | few | CASSPRDRDFTGELFF | TGTGCCAGCAGTCCTCGGGACAGGGACTTCACCGGGGAGCTGTTTTTT
NA | TRBJ2-3 | TRBV12-3/TRBV12-4 | NA | CASSLTDTQYF | TGTGCCAGCAGCCTAACAGATACGCAGTATTTT
NA | TRBJ1-3 | TRBV6-2/TRBV6-3 | NA | CASSWGGPGNTIYF | TGTGCCAGCAGTTGGGGCGGCCCTGGAAACACCATATATTTT
TRBD1 | TRBJ1-2 | TRBV7-3 | NA | CASSPGTGYGYTF | TGTGCCAGCAGCCCCGGGACAGGCTATGGCTACACCTTC
NA | TRBJ1-5 | TRBV28 | NA | CASLPGMGQPQHF | TGTGCCAGCCTTCCGGGGATGGGTCAGCCCCAGCATTTT
NA | TRBJ1-5 | TRBV30 | once | CAWSGGGDQPQHF | TGTGCCTGGAGTGGGGGGGGAGATCAGCCCCAGCATTTT
NA | TRBJ2-1 | TRBV30 | NA | CAWMGGASEQFF | TGTGCCTGGATGGGGGGTGCATCAGAGCAGTTCTTC
NA | TRBJ1-3 | TRBV5-1 | NA | CASSFAGSGNTIYF | TGCGCCAGCAGCTTCGCAGGCTCTGGAAACACCATATATTTT
TRBD1 | TRBJ1-2 | TRBV5-3 | NA | CANSNRGTNYGYTF | TGTGCCAACTCAAACAGGGGAACTAACTATGGCTACACCTTC
NA | TRBJ2-1 | TRBV5-1 | NA | CASSLVSGKNYNEQFF | TGCGCCAGCAGCTTGGTATCAGGGAAAAACTACAATGAGCAGTTCTTC
TRBD1 | TRBJ1-3 | TRBV7-2 | few | CASSSPTGGAGNTIYF | TGTGCCAGCAGCTCACCGACAGGGGGAGCTGGAAACACCATATATTTT
TRBD2 | TRBJ2-1 | TRBV7-9 | NA | CASSLAPYERELNEQFF | TGTGCCAGCAGCTTAGCTCCCTATGAGCGGGAGTTAAATGAGCAGTTCTTC
TRBD1 | TRBJ2-1 | TRBV10-3 | NA | CAITEGQATKQFF | TGTGCCATCACTGAGGGACAGGCGACGAAGCAGTTCTTC